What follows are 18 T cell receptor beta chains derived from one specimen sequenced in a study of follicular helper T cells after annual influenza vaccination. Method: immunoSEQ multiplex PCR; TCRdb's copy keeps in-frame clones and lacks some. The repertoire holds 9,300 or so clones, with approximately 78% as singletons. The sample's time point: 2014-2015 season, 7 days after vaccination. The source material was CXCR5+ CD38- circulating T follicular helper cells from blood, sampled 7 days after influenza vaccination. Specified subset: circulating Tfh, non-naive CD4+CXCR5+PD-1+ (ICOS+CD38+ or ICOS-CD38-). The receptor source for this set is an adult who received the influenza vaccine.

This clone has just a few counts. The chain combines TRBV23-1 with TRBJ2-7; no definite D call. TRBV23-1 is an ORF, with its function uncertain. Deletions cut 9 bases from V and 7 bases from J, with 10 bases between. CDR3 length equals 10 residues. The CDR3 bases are TGCGCCAGAGTCTACGGGGAGCAGTACTTC. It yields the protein CARVYGEQYF.

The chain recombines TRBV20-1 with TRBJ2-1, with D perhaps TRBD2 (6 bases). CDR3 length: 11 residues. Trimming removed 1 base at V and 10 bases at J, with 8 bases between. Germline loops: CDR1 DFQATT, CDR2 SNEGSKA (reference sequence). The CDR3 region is CSARGGDEQFF. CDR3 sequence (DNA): TGCAGTGCTAGAGGGGGGGACGAGCAGTTCTTC.

The CDR3 region is CASSRSSDKNIQYF. The CDR3 DNA reads as TGTGCCAGCTCACGAAGCAGCGACAAAAACATTCAGTACTTC. The chain joins TRBV18 to TRBJ2-4; D gene unclear. The CDR3 has 14 residues. Between the trimmed V and J ends, which lost 4 bases and 3 bases, there was a span of 10 bases. Germline V gene lookup returns CDR1 KGHSH and CDR2 LQKENI.

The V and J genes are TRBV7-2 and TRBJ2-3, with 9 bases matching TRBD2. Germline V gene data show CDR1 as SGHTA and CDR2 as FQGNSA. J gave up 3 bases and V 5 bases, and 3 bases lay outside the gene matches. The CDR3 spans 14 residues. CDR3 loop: CASSPGLATDTQYF. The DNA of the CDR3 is TGTGCCAGCAGCCCCGGACTAGCGACAGATACGCAGTATTTT.

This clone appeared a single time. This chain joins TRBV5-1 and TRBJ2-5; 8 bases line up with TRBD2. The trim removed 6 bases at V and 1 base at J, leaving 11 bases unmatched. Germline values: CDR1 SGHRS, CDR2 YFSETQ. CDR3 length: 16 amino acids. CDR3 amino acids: CASTTPLAGSQETQYF. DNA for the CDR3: TGCGCCAGCACGACCCCTCTAGCGGGCTCCCAAGAGACCCAGTACTTC.

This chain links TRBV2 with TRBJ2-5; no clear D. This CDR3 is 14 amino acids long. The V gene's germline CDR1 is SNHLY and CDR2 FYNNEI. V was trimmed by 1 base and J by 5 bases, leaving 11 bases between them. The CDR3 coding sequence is TGTGCCAGCAGTGAAGGAAGGAATCGGGAGACCCAGTACTTC. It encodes CASSEGRNRETQYF.

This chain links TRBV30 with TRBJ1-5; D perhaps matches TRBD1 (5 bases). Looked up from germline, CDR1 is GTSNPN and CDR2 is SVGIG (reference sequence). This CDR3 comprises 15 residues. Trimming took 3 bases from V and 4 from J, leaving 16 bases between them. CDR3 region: CAWRPPGTANQPQHF. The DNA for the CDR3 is TGTGCCTGGAGGCCCCCGGGGACTGCAAATCAGCCCCAGCATTTT.

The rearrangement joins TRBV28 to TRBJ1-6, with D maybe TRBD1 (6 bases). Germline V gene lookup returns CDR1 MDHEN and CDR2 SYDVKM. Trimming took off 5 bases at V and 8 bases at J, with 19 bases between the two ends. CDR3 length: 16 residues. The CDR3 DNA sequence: TGTGCCAGCAGTATCTCATCCGGACAGATGGATTCACCCCTCCACTTT. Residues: CASSISSGQMDSPLHF.

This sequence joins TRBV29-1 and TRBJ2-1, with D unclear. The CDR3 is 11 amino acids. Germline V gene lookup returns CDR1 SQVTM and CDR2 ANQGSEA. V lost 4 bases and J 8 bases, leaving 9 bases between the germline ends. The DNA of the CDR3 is TGCAGCGTTGCCCTTGGCCATGAGCAGTTCTTC. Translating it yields CSVALGHEQFF.

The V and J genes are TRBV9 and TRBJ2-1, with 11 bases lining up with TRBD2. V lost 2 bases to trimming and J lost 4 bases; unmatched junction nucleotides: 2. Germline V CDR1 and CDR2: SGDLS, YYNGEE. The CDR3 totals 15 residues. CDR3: CASSVGTSGYNEQFF. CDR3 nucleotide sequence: TGTGCCAGCAGCGTCGGGACTAGCGGTTACAATGAGCAGTTCTTC.

CDR3 bases: TGCGCCAGCAGTCACACGGGACAGGGTGGCTCAGATACGCAGTATTTT. It yields the protein CASSHTGQGGSDTQYF. This chain connects TRBV23-1 to TRBJ2-3; the match to TRBD1 covers 9 bases. TRBV23-1 is recorded as an ORF, its role being uncertain. The length of the CDR3 is 16 residues. J was trimmed by 4 bases and V by 3 bases; bases with no gene match: 8.

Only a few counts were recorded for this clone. The CDR3 DNA is TGTGCCAGCAGCCGCGAATCGGGAACCCTCCACTTT. This gives the protein CASSRESGTLHF. The J gene is TRBJ1-6, the V gene TRBV5-4; no clear D. Trimming removed 4 bases from V and 14 bases from J, with 13 bases in between. The CDR3 extends over 12 amino acids. Germline V gene sequence: CDR1 SGHNT, CDR2 YYREEE (reference sequence). The whole variable domain, remainder taken from reference TRBV5-4 and TRBJ1-6, is ETGVTQSPTHLIKTRGQQVTLRCSSQSGHNTVSWYQQALGQGPQFIFQYYREEENGRGNFPPRFSGLQFPNYSSELNVNALELDDSALYLCASSRESGTLHFGNGTRLTVT.

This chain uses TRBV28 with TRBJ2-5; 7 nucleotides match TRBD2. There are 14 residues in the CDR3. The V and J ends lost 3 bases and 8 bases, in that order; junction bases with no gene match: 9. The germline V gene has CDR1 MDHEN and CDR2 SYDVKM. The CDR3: CASSLASGRVTQYF. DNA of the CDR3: TGTGCCAGCAGTTTGGCTAGCGGTCGGGTAACCCAGTACTTC.

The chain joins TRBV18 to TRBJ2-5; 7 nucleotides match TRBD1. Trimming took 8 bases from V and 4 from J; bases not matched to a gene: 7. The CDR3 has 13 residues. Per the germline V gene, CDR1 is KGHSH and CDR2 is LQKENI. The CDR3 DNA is TGTGCCAGCCAAGAGCCAGGGGGAGAGACCCAGTACTTC. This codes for CASQEPGGETQYF.

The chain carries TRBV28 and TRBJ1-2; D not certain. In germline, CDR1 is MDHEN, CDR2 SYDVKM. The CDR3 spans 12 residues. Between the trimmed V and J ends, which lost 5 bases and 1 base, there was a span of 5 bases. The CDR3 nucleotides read TGTGCCAGCAGTAACCTTAACTATGGCTACACCTTC. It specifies CASSNLNYGYTF.

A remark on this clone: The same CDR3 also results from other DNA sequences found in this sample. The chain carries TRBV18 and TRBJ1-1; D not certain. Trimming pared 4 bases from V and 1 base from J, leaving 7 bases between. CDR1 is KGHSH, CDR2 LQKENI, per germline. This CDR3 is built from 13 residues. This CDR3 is CASSQAANTEAFF. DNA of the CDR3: TGTGCCAGCTCACAAGCAGCGAACACTGAAGCTTTCTTT.

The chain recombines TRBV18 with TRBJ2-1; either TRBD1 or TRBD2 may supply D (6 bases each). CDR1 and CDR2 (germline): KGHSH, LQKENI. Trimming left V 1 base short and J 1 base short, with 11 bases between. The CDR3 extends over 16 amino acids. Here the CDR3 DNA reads TGTGCCAGCTCACCACTCGGGGGCGGGTCCTACAATGAGCAGTTCTTC. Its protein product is CASSPLGGGSYNEQFF.

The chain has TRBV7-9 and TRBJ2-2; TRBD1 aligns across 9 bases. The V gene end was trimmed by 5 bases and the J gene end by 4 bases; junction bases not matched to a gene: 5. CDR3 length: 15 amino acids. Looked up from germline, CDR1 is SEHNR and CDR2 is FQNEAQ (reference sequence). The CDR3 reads CASSLGQGITGELFF. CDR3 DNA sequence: TGTGCCAGCAGCCTGGGACAGGGAATCACCGGGGAGCTGTTTTTT.